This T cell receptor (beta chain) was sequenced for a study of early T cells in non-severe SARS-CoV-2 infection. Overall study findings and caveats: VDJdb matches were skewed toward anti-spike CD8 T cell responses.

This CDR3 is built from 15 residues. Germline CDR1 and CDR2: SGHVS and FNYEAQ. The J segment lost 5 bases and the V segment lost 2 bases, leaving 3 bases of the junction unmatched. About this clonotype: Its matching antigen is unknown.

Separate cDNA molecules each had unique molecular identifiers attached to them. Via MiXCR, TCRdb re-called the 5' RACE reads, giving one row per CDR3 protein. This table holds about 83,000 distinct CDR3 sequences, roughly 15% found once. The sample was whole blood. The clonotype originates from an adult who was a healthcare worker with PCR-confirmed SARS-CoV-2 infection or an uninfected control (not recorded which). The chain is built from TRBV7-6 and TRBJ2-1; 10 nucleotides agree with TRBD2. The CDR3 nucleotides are TGTGCCAGCAGCTTACTTAGCGGGGGGAACAATGAGCAGTTCTTC. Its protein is CASSLLSGGNNEQFF.